This is a list of T cell receptor beta chains from one sample in a study of OX40 agonist ivuxolimab in advanced cancers. The repertoire was sequenced with immunoSEQ multiplex PCR; TCRdb's copy has only in-frame clones and lacks some. Of some 25,000 clones listed, about 86% are singletons. The sequenced sample was CD4+ or CD8+ T cells sorted from blood, obtained in a trial of the OX40 agonist ivuxolimab. The receptors were gathered from an adult with an advanced solid tumor such as melanoma, head and neck, liver or kidney cancer. The CDR3 runs from the conserved cysteine through the conserved F or W. The D gene is left open where the match is weak. A row's size may be missing; if present it is once, few, many or a size class.

J gene: TRBJ2-1; clone size: NA; V gene: TRBV28; D gene: NA; CDR3 protein: CASSWGLQEGYNEQFF; CDR3 DNA: TGTGCCAGCAGTTGGGGGTTACAGGAGGGATACAATGAGCAGTTCTTC
J gene: TRBJ1-1; clone size: NA; V gene: TRBV5-1; D gene: NA; CDR3 protein: CASSLALTGVNTEAFF; CDR3 DNA: TGCGCCAGCAGCTTAGCCCTTACAGGCGTGAACACTGAAGCTTTCTTT
J gene: TRBJ2-2; clone size: few; V gene: TRBV7-2; D gene: NA; CDR3 protein: CASSYIGELFF; CDR3 DNA: TGTGCCAGCAGCTATATCGGGGAGCTGTTTTTT
J gene: TRBJ2-1; clone size: NA; V gene: TRBV6-5; D gene: TRBD2; CDR3 protein: CASRPGLAGEQFF; CDR3 DNA: TGTGCCAGCAGACCGGGACTAGCGGGGGAGCAGTTCTTC
J gene: TRBJ2-1; clone size: NA; V gene: TRBV29-1; D gene: TRBD2; CDR3 protein: CSVRGGSSYNEQFF; CDR3 DNA: TGCAGCGTCCGGGGGGGGAGCTCCTACAATGAGCAGTTCTTC
J gene: TRBJ2-3; clone size: NA; V gene: TRBV27; D gene: TRBD2; CDR3 protein: CASTGLAVSTDTQYF; CDR3 DNA: TGTGCCAGCACGGGACTAGCAGTGAGCACAGATACGCAGTATTTT
J gene: TRBJ2-7; clone size: medium-sized; V gene: TRBV9; D gene: TRBD2; CDR3 protein: CASSVGTSGTDEQYF; CDR3 DNA: TGTGCCAGCAGCGTAGGGACTAGCGGGACCGACGAGCAGTACTTC
J gene: TRBJ2-1; clone size: NA; V gene: TRBV30; D gene: TRBD2; CDR3 protein: CAWDFPGLAVYNEQFF; CDR3 DNA: TGTGCCTGGGACTTTCCCGGACTAGCGGTCTACAATGAGCAGTTCTTC
J gene: TRBJ2-7; clone size: NA; V gene: TRBV13; D gene: NA; CDR3 protein: CASSLYRAGGTYEQYF; CDR3 DNA: TGTGCCAGCAGCTTATACAGGGCGGGCGGGACCTACGAGCAGTACTTC
J gene: TRBJ1-5; clone size: once; V gene: TRBV6-5; D gene: NA; CDR3 protein: CASSYGGGSNQPQHF; CDR3 DNA: TGTGCCAGCAGTTACGGAGGTGGGAGCAATCAGCCCCAGCATTTT
J gene: TRBJ1-4; clone size: NA; V gene: TRBV4-1; D gene: NA; CDR3 protein: CASSQVAGNREKLFF; CDR3 DNA: TGCGCCAGCAGCCAAGTGGCGGGAAATCGGGAAAAACTGTTTTTT
J gene: TRBJ2-1; clone size: NA; V gene: TRBV27; D gene: NA; CDR3 protein: CASSLGVSGYNEQFF; CDR3 DNA: TGTGCCAGCAGTTTGGGCGTATCGGGATACAATGAGCAGTTCTTC
J gene: TRBJ2-1; clone size: NA; V gene: TRBV18; D gene: NA; CDR3 protein: CASSPGVGEQFF; CDR3 DNA: TGTGCCAGCTCACCAGGCGTGGGTGAGCAGTTCTTC
J gene: TRBJ2-3; clone size: NA; V gene: TRBV11-2; D gene: NA; CDR3 protein: CASSYDGITDTQYF; CDR3 DNA: TGTGCCAGCAGCTACGACGGAATCACAGATACGCAGTATTTT
J gene: TRBJ2-7; clone size: once; V gene: TRBV4-2; D gene: NA; CDR3 protein: CASSPGAAYEQYF; CDR3 DNA: TGTGCCAGCAGCCCCGGGGCCGCATACGAGCAGTACTTC
J gene: TRBJ1-1; clone size: NA; V gene: TRBV9; D gene: NA; CDR3 protein: CASSVGAGANTEAFF; CDR3 DNA: TGTGCCAGCAGCGTGGGGGCGGGGGCGAACACTGAAGCTTTCTTT
J gene: TRBJ1-1; clone size: few; V gene: TRBV19; D gene: NA; CDR3 protein: CASSIGQVNTEAFF; CDR3 DNA: TGTGCCAGTAGTATAGGACAGGTGAACACTGAAGCTTTCTTT
J gene: TRBJ2-7; clone size: NA; V gene: TRBV6-4; D gene: NA; CDR3 protein: CASSEVGSSYEQYF; CDR3 DNA: TGTGCCAGCAGTGAGGTCGGAAGCTCCTACGAGCAGTACTTC
J gene: TRBJ1-1; clone size: NA; V gene: TRBV28; D gene: NA; CDR3 protein: CASSLRPGVNTEAFF; CDR3 DNA: TGTGCCAGCAGTTTAAGACCCGGCGTCAACACTGAAGCTTTCTTT
J gene: TRBJ2-5; clone size: NA; V gene: TRBV7-9; D gene: TRBD1; CDR3 protein: CASSLQGAGETQYF; CDR3 DNA: TGTGCCAGCAGCCTACAGGGGGCAGGGGAGACCCAGTACTTC
J gene: TRBJ1-5; clone size: NA; V gene: TRBV19; D gene: NA; CDR3 protein: CASTLGRNGNQPQHF; CDR3 DNA: TGTGCCAGTACCCTAGGGCGGAATGGCAATCAGCCCCAGCATTTT
J gene: TRBJ1-2; clone size: once; V gene: TRBV4-2; D gene: NA; CDR3 protein: CASSQDGQYGYTF; CDR3 DNA: TGTGCCAGCAGCCAAGATGGACAGTATGGCTACACCTTC
J gene: TRBJ1-3; clone size: NA; V gene: TRBV6-6; D gene: NA; CDR3 protein: CAAGVIGGNTIYF; CDR3 DNA: TGTGCCGCAGGGGTAATAGGAGGAAACACCATATATTTT
J gene: TRBJ2-7; clone size: NA; V gene: TRBV4-1; D gene: NA; CDR3 protein: CASSLMEQGYEQYF; CDR3 DNA: TGCGCCAGCAGCCTAATGGAACAGGGCTACGAGCAGTACTTC
J gene: TRBJ2-7; clone size: NA; V gene: TRBV10-2; D gene: TRBD2; CDR3 protein: CASSDSLTSGRASAYEQYF; CDR3 DNA: TGCGCCAGCAGTGATTCCCTGACTAGCGGGAGGGCCTCGGCCTACGAGCAGTACTTC
J gene: TRBJ2-7; clone size: NA; V gene: TRBV30; D gene: NA; CDR3 protein: CAWSVQVDYEQYF; CDR3 DNA: TGTGCCTGGAGTGTCCAGGTAGACTACGAGCAGTACTTC
J gene: TRBJ1-5; clone size: NA; V gene: TRBV13; D gene: NA; CDR3 protein: CASSLGLNQPQHF; CDR3 DNA: TGTGCCAGCAGCTTAGGCCTCAATCAGCCCCAGCATTTT
J gene: TRBJ1-1; clone size: NA; V gene: TRBV4-1; D gene: NA; CDR3 protein: CASSQTLNTEAFF; CDR3 DNA: TGCGCCAGCAGCCAGACATTGAACACTGAAGCTTTCTTT
J gene: TRBJ2-1; clone size: NA; V gene: TRBV30; D gene: NA; CDR3 protein: CAWSVTDGGVEQFF; CDR3 DNA: TGTGCCTGGAGTGTGACAGACGGTGGGGTTGAGCAGTTCTTC
J gene: TRBJ2-1; clone size: NA; V gene: TRBV9; D gene: NA; CDR3 protein: CASSYRIGNEQFF; CDR3 DNA: TGTGCCAGCAGCTACAGGATTGGGAATGAGCAGTTCTTC
J gene: TRBJ2-5; clone size: NA; V gene: TRBV13; D gene: NA; CDR3 protein: CASSLQSIQETQYF; CDR3 DNA: TGTGCCAGCAGCCTTCAGAGTATTCAAGAGACCCAGTACTTC
J gene: TRBJ2-3; clone size: NA; V gene: TRBV4-1; D gene: NA; CDR3 protein: CASSTLTRTDTQYF; CDR3 DNA: TGCGCCAGCAGCACACTTACTAGGACAGATACGCAGTATTTT
J gene: TRBJ2-1; clone size: NA; V gene: TRBV28; D gene: NA; CDR3 protein: CASLTDGPYNEQFF; CDR3 DNA: TGTGCCAGTCTAACAGACGGTCCTTACAATGAGCAGTTCTTC
J gene: TRBJ2-1; clone size: once; V gene: TRBV9; D gene: TRBD2; CDR3 protein: CASSGPPSGRGVDEQFF; CDR3 DNA: TGTGCCAGCAGCGGGCCCCCGTCGGGGCGGGGGGTGGATGAGCAGTTCTTC
J gene: TRBJ2-1; clone size: NA; V gene: TRBV6-4; D gene: NA; CDR3 protein: CASSDIGGQVNEQFF; CDR3 DNA: TGTGCCAGCAGTGATATTGGGGGCCAAGTCAATGAGCAGTTCTTC
J gene: TRBJ2-5; clone size: NA; V gene: TRBV5-4; D gene: NA; CDR3 protein: CASSLGGKTQYF; CDR3 DNA: TGTGCCAGCAGCTTGGGTGGGAAGACCCAGTACTTC
J gene: TRBJ1-2; clone size: NA; V gene: TRBV19; D gene: NA; CDR3 protein: CASSIFYGYTF; CDR3 DNA: TGTGCCAGTAGTATCTTCTATGGCTACACCTTC
J gene: TRBJ2-5; clone size: NA; V gene: TRBV7-9; D gene: NA; CDR3 protein: CASSLVSETQYF; CDR3 DNA: TGTGCCAGCAGCTTAGTTAGTGAGACCCAGTACTTC
J gene: TRBJ2-1; clone size: NA; V gene: TRBV15; D gene: NA; CDR3 protein: CATSRDLRVTLSSYNEQFF; CDR3 DNA: TGTGCCACCAGCAGAGATTTGCGGGTTACTCTGAGCTCCTACAATGAGCAGTTCTTC
J gene: TRBJ2-1; clone size: NA; V gene: TRBV6-6; D gene: TRBD2; CDR3 protein: CASGEGLAEPSEQFF; CDR3 DNA: TGTGCCAGCGGAGAGGGACTAGCGGAGCCGAGTGAGCAGTTCTTC
J gene: TRBJ2-7; clone size: NA; V gene: TRBV5-6; D gene: NA; CDR3 protein: CASSLRDSYEQYF; CDR3 DNA: TGTGCCAGCAGCTTGCGAGACTCCTACGAGCAGTACTTC
J gene: TRBJ1-2; clone size: NA; V gene: TRBV11-2; D gene: TRBD1; CDR3 protein: CASSAGQGLGYTF; CDR3 DNA: TGTGCCAGCAGCGCGGGACAGGGCTTGGGCTACACCTTC